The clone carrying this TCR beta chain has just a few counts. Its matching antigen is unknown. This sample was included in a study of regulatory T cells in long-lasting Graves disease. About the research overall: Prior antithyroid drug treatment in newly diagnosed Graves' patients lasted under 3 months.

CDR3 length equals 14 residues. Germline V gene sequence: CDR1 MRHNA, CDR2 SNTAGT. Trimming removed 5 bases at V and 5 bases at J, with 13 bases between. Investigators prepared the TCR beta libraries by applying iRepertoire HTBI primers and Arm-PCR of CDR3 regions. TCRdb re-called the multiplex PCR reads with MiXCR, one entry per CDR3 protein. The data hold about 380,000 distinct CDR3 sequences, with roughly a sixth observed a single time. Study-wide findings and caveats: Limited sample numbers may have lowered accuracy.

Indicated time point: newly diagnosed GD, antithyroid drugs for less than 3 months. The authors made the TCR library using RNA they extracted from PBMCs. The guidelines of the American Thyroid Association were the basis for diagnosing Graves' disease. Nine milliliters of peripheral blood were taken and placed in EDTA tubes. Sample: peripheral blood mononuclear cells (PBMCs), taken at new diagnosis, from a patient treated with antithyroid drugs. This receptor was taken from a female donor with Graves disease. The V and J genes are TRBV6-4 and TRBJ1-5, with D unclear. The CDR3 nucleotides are TGTGCCAGCAGTCCTACAGAACTTGATCAGCCCCAGCATTTT. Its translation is CASSPTELDQPQHF.